One and the same sample provided the 29 T cell receptor beta chains below, sequenced in a study of PD-1 blockade in classical Hodgkin lymphoma (dated by TCRdb to the early 2020s). Taken with the paper, the label for time point translates to: cycle 2 day 1 (C2D1) of nivolumab. All trial patients had relapsed after autologous stem cell transplantation, with cohorts A, B and C differing in prior brentuximab vedotin exposure. Library prep was done by the immunoSEQ multiplex PCR assay. The table was pulled from immuneACCESS by TCRdb, which kept in-frame rearrangements only. Such tables lose some clones; where checked, under half of the loss comes from unresolved V genes, and the rest has no known cause. Here the sample has roughly 140,000 clones; under 85% occur a single time. About 9.2% of the sample goes to the ten largest clones. Sequenced material: peripheral blood mononuclear cells (PBMCs), taken before the second cycle of nivolumab. The receptor source for this set is a human donor with classical Hodgkin lymphoma.

This chain connects TRBV6-5 to TRBJ2-5; D is perhaps TRBD2 (5 bases). V lost 5 bases and J 4 bases, leaving 11 bases between the germline ends. The CDR3 extends over 13 amino acids. Germline loops: CDR1 MNHEY, CDR2 SVGAGI. The CDR3 DNA reads as TGTGCCAGCAGTCCCGGGGTAGGAGAGACCCAGTACTTC. Protein sequence: CASSPGVGETQYF.

The chain links TRBV28 to TRBJ2-7, with 8 bases fitting TRBD2. The CDR3 length is 15 residues. Trimming cost V 3 bases and J 3 bases; bases outside gene matches: 7. Germline V gene data show CDR1 as MDHEN and CDR2 as SYDVKM. The CDR3: CASSFGSLAGYEQYF. For the CDR3, the DNA is TGTGCCAGCAGTTTCGGGAGCCTAGCGGGCTACGAGCAGTACTTC. The full variable domain, in which reference TRBV28 and TRBJ2-7 provide the parts outside the CDR3, is DVKVTQSSRYLVKRTGEKVFLECVQDMDHENMFWYRQDPGLGLRLIYFSYDVKMKEKGDIPEGYSVSREKKERFSLILESASTNQTSMYLCASSFGSLAGYEQYFGPGTRLTVT.

This rearrangement joins TRBV18 to TRBJ1-5; D is undetermined. Germline CDR1 and CDR2: KGHSH and LQKENI. The ends were cut back, 6 bases at V and 2 bases at J, with 8 bases in the middle. This CDR3 contains 13 residues. The CDR3 reads CASSSEGNQPQHF. CDR3 nucleotide sequence: TGTGCCAGCTCTTCTGAAGGCAATCAGCCCCAGCATTTT.

The rearrangement uses TRBV11-1 and TRBJ2-5, with 13 bases matching TRBD2. J lost 4 bases, V lost 4 bases, and 9 bases had no gene match. CDR3 length: 17 amino acids. Germline values: CDR1 SGHAT, CDR2 FQDESV (reference sequence). The DNA of the CDR3 is TGTGCCAGCAGCTCATCGACTAGCGGGGGGTTTAGAGAGACCCAGTACTTC. It encodes CASSSSTSGGFRETQYF.

This clone occurred once. This rearrangement joins TRBV30 to TRBJ1-5, with D unclear. Germline CDR1 and CDR2: GTSNPN and SVGIG (reference sequence). V was trimmed by 0 bases and J by 2 bases, leaving 11 bases between them. The CDR3 has 15 residues. CDR3 sequence reads: CAWSVESWGNQPQHF. CDR3 sequence (DNA): TGTGCCTGGAGTGTAGAATCCTGGGGCAATCAGCCCCAGCATTTT. The full variable domain, its missing parts supplied by reference TRBV30 and TRBJ1-5, is SQTIHQWPATLVQPVGSPLSLECTVEGTSNPNLYWYRQAAGRGLQLLFYSVGIGQISSEVPQNLSASRPQDRQFILSSKKLLLSDSGFYLCAWSVESWGNQPQHFGDGTRLSIL.

The V call is TRBV5-4, the J call TRBJ2-1, with TRBD2 matching over 8 bases. Trimming removed 3 bases from V and 6 bases from J; junction bases left unmatched: 2. The CDR3 covers 13 residues. Germline loops: CDR1 SGHNT, CDR2 YYREEE (reference sequence). The CDR3 DNA reads TGTGCCAGCAGCTGGACTAGCTCCAATGAGCAGTTCTTC. Translation gives CASSWTSSNEQFF.

The J gene is TRBJ2-2, the V gene TRBV2; TRBD2 matches at 12 bases. The CDR3 totals 16 residues. CDR1 and CDR2 from the germline V gene are SNHLY and FYNNEI. V was pared by 2 bases and J by 6 bases, with 4 bases of the junction left unmatched. The chain's CDR3 is CASSEPSGRAPGELFF. For the CDR3, the DNA is TGTGCCAGCAGTGAACCTAGCGGGAGGGCCCCCGGGGAGCTGTTTTTT.

The chain recombines TRBV4-1 with TRBJ1-5; the match to TRBD1 covers 7 bases. The CDR3 has 15 amino acids. V shed 4 bases, J shed 2 bases, and the junction held 5 bases outside the gene matches. Germline V gene data show CDR1 as MGHRA and CDR2 as YSYEKL. CDR3 nucleotide sequence: TGCGCCAGCAGCCCCCACGGACAGGGCAATCAGCCCCAGCATTTT. Translated, it gives CASSPHGQGNQPQHF.

This clone has just a few counts. This chain joins TRBV28 and TRBJ2-3; no clear D. Trimming took off 6 bases at V and 4 bases at J, with 5 bases between the two ends. Germline-derived CDR1 and CDR2 are MDHEN and SYDVKM. This CDR3 has 11 amino acids. CDR3 DNA: TGTGCCAGCAGGCACGCAGATACGCAGTATTTT. This translates into CASRHADTQYF.

This chain joins TRBV7-3 and TRBJ2-3; TRBD2 matches 12 bases. V dropped 1 base and J dropped 3; count of bases not matched to a gene: 2. The V gene's germline CDR1 is SGHTA and CDR2 FQGTGA. The CDR3 spans 16 residues. The CDR3 region has the DNA TGTGCCAGCAGCTTAAGTCTAGCGGGGGGGACAGATACGCAGTATTTT. It encodes CASSLSLAGGTDTQYF.

The V call is TRBV7-2, the J call TRBJ1-1; D may be TRBD1 (5 bases). Trimming removed 4 bases at V and 4 bases at J, with 16 bases between. This CDR3 is built from 15 residues. CDR1 SGHTA and CDR2 FQGNSA come from the germline V gene. CDR3 coding DNA: TGTGCCAGCAGCTCCTCTTCGCGGGGGGGCACTGAAGCTTTCTTT. Its translation is CASSSSSRGGTEAFF.

This clone was picked up a small number of times. The V call is TRBV18, the J call TRBJ1-2; 8 bases align to TRBD1. This CDR3 is 15 amino acids long. Germline CDR1 is KGHSH and CDR2 is LQKENI. J was trimmed by 6 bases and V by 5 bases; bases with no gene match: 11. The CDR3 sequence is CASSSSGGLYDGYTF. Here the CDR3 DNA reads TGTGCCAGCTCATCCTCAGGGGGCCTGTATGATGGCTACACCTTC.

The chain has TRBV19 and TRBJ1-3; D unresolved. The CDR3 covers 13 residues. Germline CDR1 and CDR2: LNHDA and SQIVND (reference sequence). The V gene lost 3 bases and the J gene lost 5 bases, with 8 bases spanning the gap. The CDR3 DNA is TGTGCCAGTAGTATCCCCGACAGAAACACCATATATTTT. Its translation is CASSIPDRNTIYF.

V gene TRBV18 combines with J gene TRBJ1-2; 7 bases are a match to TRBD1. The CDR3 extends over 15 amino acids. V lost 6 bases to trimming and J lost 4 bases; unmatched junction nucleotides: 11. The V gene's germline CDR1 is KGHSH and CDR2 LQKENI. The CDR3 sequence is CASSLDGTAGYGYTF. DNA for the CDR3: TGTGCCAGCTCGCTAGACGGGACAGCGGGCTATGGCTACACCTTC.

J is TRBJ2-5 and V is TRBV7-2, with 8 bases that match TRBD1. Gene TRBJ2-7 matches the end of the DNA better, so the J call may be wrong. Per germline, CDR1 SGHTA and CDR2 FQGNSA. The CDR3 is 16 amino acids. The CDR3: CASSFPGTGLTYEQYF. CDR3 coding DNA: TGTGCCAGCAGCTTCCCCGGGACAGGTCTTACCTACGAGCAGTACTTC.

This clone was counted a single time. Additional DNA sequences in this sample encode the identical CDR3. This chain joins TRBV19 and TRBJ2-7, with no clear D. Germline V gene sequence: CDR1 LNHDA, CDR2 SQIVND (reference sequence). With 4 bases removed from V and 3 bases from J, the gap between germline ends came to 4 bases. The CDR3 spans 11 residues. The CDR3 is CASSTLYEQYF. In DNA, the CDR3 is TGTGCCAGTAGTACCCTCTACGAGCAGTACTTC.

V and J are TRBV7-9 and TRBJ2-1, with 7 bases lining up with TRBD1. Per the germline V gene, CDR1 is SEHNR and CDR2 is FQNEAQ (reference sequence). The CDR3 consists of 16 residues. Germline trimming cut 2 bases from V and 4 bases from J; bases unmatched to any gene: 8. The chain's CDR3 is CASSLLTGTIYNEQFF. The CDR3 nucleotides read TGTGCCAGCAGCTTATTGACAGGGACAATTTACAATGAGCAGTTCTTC.

The chain is built from TRBV6-6 and TRBJ1-2; TRBD1 matches 7 bases. This CDR3 spans 15 amino acids. The J segment lost 0 bases and the V segment lost 5 bases, leaving 6 bases of the junction unmatched. The germline V gene has CDR1 MNHNY and CDR2 SVGAGI (reference sequence). The CDR3 DNA sequence: TGTGCCAGCAGTAACCGGGACAGCCCTAACTATGGCTACACCTTC. Translation gives CASSNRDSPNYGYTF.

The gene calls are TRBV5-4 and TRBJ2-7; D could derive from TRBD1 or TRBD2 (7 bases each). The CDR3 has 15 residues. V gave up 1 base and J gave up 2 bases, with 13 bases separating them. Germline assignment: CDR1 SGHNT and CDR2 YYREEE (reference sequence). DNA for the CDR3: TGTGCCAGCAGCTTGAGCGGGACAGCGACCTACGAGCAGTACTTC. This encodes CASSLSGTATYEQYF.

The chain employs TRBV7-9 and TRBJ2-2; no reliable D call. V was clipped by 2 bases and J by 3 bases, with 19 bases between them. CDR3 length: 18 amino acids. The V gene's germline CDR1 is SEHNR and CDR2 FQNEAQ (reference sequence). The CDR3 DNA sequence: TGTGCCAGCAGCTTAAGTTATTTGGGTGCCCGAGACACCGGGGAGCTGTTTTTT. Protein product: CASSLSYLGARDTGELFF.

This chain links TRBV7-2 with TRBJ2-5; no definite D call. The germline V and J ends were trimmed by 8 bases and 5 bases, with 0 bases remaining between them. This CDR3 spans 8 amino acids. The germline gives CDR1 SGHTA, CDR2 FQGNSA. In DNA, the CDR3 is TGTGCCAGCGAGACCCAGTACTTC. Protein sequence: CASETQYF.

The gene calls are TRBV7-6 and TRBJ1-4; D not certain. V was cut by 1 base and J by 5 bases, with 14 bases left in between. The CDR3 extends over 16 amino acids. From germline, CDR1 is SGHVS and CDR2 FNYEAQ. The DNA of the CDR3 is TGTGCCAGCAGCTTAGGTGTACGGGCGGGGAATGAAAAACTGTTTTTT. Residues: CASSLGVRAGNEKLFF.

The V call is TRBV10-3, the J call TRBJ2-3, with D possibly TRBD2 on 5 matching bases. The V end lost 4 bases, the J end lost 5 bases, and 13 bases lay between the germline ends. Germline CDR1 reads ENHRY; CDR2 reads SYGVKD. The CDR3 runs 14 residues. Here the CDR3 DNA reads TGTGCCATCAGTGCGAGCGGAGCCCTAGATACGCAGTATTTT. It specifies CAISASGALDTQYF.

As for this clone: A read error may explain this, as a much larger clone is one base away. This chain connects TRBV4-3 to TRBJ2-3; D is unresolved. In germline, CDR1 is LGHNA, CDR2 YSLEER. The CDR3 sequence is 14 residues long. V lost 1 base and J 0 bases, leaving 5 bases between the germline ends. CDR3: CASSQVGSTDTQYF. The CDR3 region has the DNA TGCGCCAGCAGCCAAGTGGGGAGCACAGATACGCAGTATTTT.

The chain is built from TRBV28 and TRBJ2-7, with TRBD2 matching 7 bases. Germline-derived CDR1 and CDR2 are MDHEN and SYDVKM. This CDR3 has 13 amino acids. J lost 3 bases, V lost 7 bases, and 6 bases had no gene match. CDR3 coding DNA: TGTGCCAGCAAGGGGAGGGGCCTCTACGAGCAGTACTTC. Its translation is CASKGRGLYEQYF.

This clone was picked up a small number of times. The V gene is TRBV10-3, the J gene TRBJ1-5; 7 bases are shared with TRBD1. This CDR3 is built from 15 residues. V gave up 3 bases and J gave up 3 bases; unmatched junction bases: 5. CDR1 is ENHRY and CDR2 is SYGVKD in the germline V gene. CDR3 sequence (DNA): TGTGCCATCAGTGACGTTGACAGGGTCAATCAGCCCCAGCATTTT. It yields the protein CAISDVDRVNQPQHF.

The chain employs TRBV9 and TRBJ2-7, with 9 bases that match TRBD2. This CDR3 is built from 15 residues. Per the germline V gene, CDR1 is SGDLS and CDR2 is YYNGEE. Losses at the gene ends were 4 bases for V and 2 bases for J; bases not matched to a gene: 7. CDR3 loop: CASSPRSGGTYEQYF. The CDR3 region has the DNA TGTGCCAGCAGCCCCCGTAGCGGGGGAACCTACGAGCAGTACTTC. The full variable domain, completed using reference TRBV9 and TRBJ2-7, is DSGVTQTPKHLITATGQRVTLRCSPRSGDLSVYWYQQSLDQGLQFLIQYYNGEERAKGNILERFSAQQFPDLHSELNLSSLELGDSALYFCASSPRSGGTYEQYFGPGTRLTVT.

V gene TRBV5-6 combines with J gene TRBJ1-2, with TRBD1 as a possible D gene (6 bases). Germline-derived CDR1 and CDR2 are SGHDT and YYEEEE. Trimming left V 2 bases short and J 4 bases short, with 9 bases between. The CDR3 sequence is 13 residues long. In DNA form, the CDR3 reads TGTGCCAGCAGCTTAGGACAGATCTATGGCTACACCTTC. Translating it yields CASSLGQIYGYTF.

J is TRBJ2-5 and V is TRBV11-2; possibly TRBD2 for D (6 bases). This CDR3 is 16 amino acids long. V was trimmed by 0 bases and J by 2 bases, leaving 13 bases between them. Germline-derived CDR1 and CDR2 are SGHAT and FQNNGV. The DNA for the CDR3 is TGTGCCAGCAGCTTAGATTATAGCGGAAGACAAGAGACCCAGTACTTC. This encodes CASSLDYSGRQETQYF.